This T cell receptor (beta chain) was documented in a study of T-cell memory formation after mild COVID-19. TCRdb re-derived calls from the 5' RACE reads in MiXCR, one entry per CDR3 protein. The data contain 200,000 to 250,000 distinct CDR3 sequences, 9.5% of them seen just once; the ten biggest clones take up 3.5%. This CDR3 region has 13 residues. The germline V gene has CDR1 SGHTA and CDR2 FQGTGA. Trimming pared 3 bases from V and 4 bases from J, leaving 9 bases between. The TCR originated in a man aged 18 to 29 who had mild COVID-19 (a few samples of this study predate the infection). Cell type and time point are not known. The chain links TRBV7-3 to TRBJ2-5; D is ambiguous. The sample taken for sequencing was PBMCs or a T cell subset sorted from them (not recorded which). CDR3 bases: TGTGCCAGCAGCTTCAACGCTGGAGAGACCCAGTACTTC. This translates into CASSFNAGETQYF.